This T cell receptor (beta chain) was sequenced in a study of patients and donors after allogeneic stem cell transplantation. V was clipped by 6 bases and J by 4 bases, with 16 bases between them. The CDR3 extends over 13 amino acids. CDR1 DFQATT and CDR2 SNEGSKA come from the germline V gene (reference sequence). TCRdb independently ran MiXCR on the RT-PCR reads; one entry per CDR3 protein. This table holds hundreds of thousands of distinct CDR3 sequences, about a sixth found once. Source material: blood, either unsorted or a sorted T cell fraction (not recorded which). The clonotype was recovered from a human donor who was either an allogeneic HSCT recipient or a stem cell or donor lymphocyte infusion donor (not recorded which). It is not recorded whose cells these are; they may come from a transplant donor. This sequence joins TRBV20-1 and TRBJ2-7, with D possibly being TRBD1 (6 bases). CDR3: CSATPDRLYEQYF. CDR3 coding DNA: TGCAGTGCGACCCCAGACAGGCTTTACGAGCAGTACTTC.